This T cell receptor beta chain derives from a study of regulatory T cells in long-lasting Graves disease. Ten or more counts support this clonotype. Noted time point: newly diagnosed GD, antithyroid drugs for less than 3 months. PBMCs provided the RNA from which the TCR library was made. Arm-PCR with iRepertoire HTBI primers amplified the CDR3 regions for these TCR beta libraries. TCRdb re-called the multiplex PCR reads through MiXCR, storing one row per CDR3 protein. The table shows 450,000 to 600,000 distinct CDR3 sequences, with roughly 13% occurring only once. V dropped 3 bases and J dropped 0 bases, with 8 bases sitting between them. The germline V gene has CDR1 MNHEY and CDR2 SVGEGT. CDR3 length: 15 residues. The data were also submitted as part of a second study, on T cells in Graves' hyperthyroidism and ophthalmopathy.

The chain recombines TRBV6-2 or TRBV6-3 with TRBJ1-4; no reliable D call. Sequencing was performed on peripheral blood mononuclear cells (PBMCs), taken at new diagnosis, from a patient treated with antithyroid drugs. This TCR was sampled from a man aged 30-40 years with Graves disease. The CDR3 sequence: CASSYAGSTNEKLFF. The CDR3 DNA follows: TGTGCCAGCAGTTATGCCGGATCAACTAATGAAAAACTGTTTTTT.